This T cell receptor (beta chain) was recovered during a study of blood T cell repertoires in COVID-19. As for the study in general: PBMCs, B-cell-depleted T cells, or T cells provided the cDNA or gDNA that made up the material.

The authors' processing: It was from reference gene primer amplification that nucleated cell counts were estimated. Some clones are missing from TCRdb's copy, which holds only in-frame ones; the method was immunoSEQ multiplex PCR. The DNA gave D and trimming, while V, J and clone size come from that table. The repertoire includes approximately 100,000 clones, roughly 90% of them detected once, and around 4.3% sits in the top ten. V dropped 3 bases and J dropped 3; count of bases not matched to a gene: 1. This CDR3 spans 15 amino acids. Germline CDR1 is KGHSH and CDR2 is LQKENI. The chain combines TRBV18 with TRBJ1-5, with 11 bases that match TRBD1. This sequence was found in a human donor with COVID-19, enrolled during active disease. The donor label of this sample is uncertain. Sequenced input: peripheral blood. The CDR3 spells CASSPGQGDNQPQHF. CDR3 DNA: TGTGCCAGCTCACCGGGACAGGGGGACAATCAGCCCCAGCATTTT.